Listed below are T cell receptor beta chains from one sample, sequenced in a study of T cells expressing NK-cell markers. Each CDR3 protein gets one entry in TCRdb, which reprocessed the 5' RACE reads and gives no DNA. This table holds some 190,000 distinct CDR3 sequences. Sequenced material: blood T cells: a sorted CD56 or NKG2C T cell subset, CD4+ or CD8+ T cells, or bulk PBMC T cells (not recorded which). The receptors come from a man aged 18-70 years in good health. CDR3s include the opening cysteine and the closing phenylalanine or tryptophan. Fields, in order: CDR3 protein, J gene, V gene.

CASSPSTRDTDTQYF	TRBJ2-3	TRBV18
CASSLGRGGTEQFF	TRBJ2-1	TRBV5-1
CASSSLSETQYF	TRBJ2-5	TRBV11-2
CASSLQGNNEQFF	TRBJ2-1	TRBV6-4
CASSGRLGTEAFF	TRBJ1-1	TRBV2
CASSLGVTTKNIQYF	TRBJ2-4	TRBV7-9
CASSLSGAHSPLHF	TRBJ1-6	TRBV27
CASSLQPSSYNEQFF	TRBJ2-1	TRBV28
CSAREVAADSSPLHF	TRBJ1-6	TRBV20-1
CASRGQGDHGELFF	TRBJ2-2	TRBV2
CASSSGNEDEQFF	TRBJ2-1	TRBV28
CASSVLAGGIPYNEQFF	TRBJ2-1	TRBV9
CASSGTSGGHNEQFF	TRBJ2-1	TRBV9
CASSYSIGDRATPTGELFF	TRBJ2-2	TRBV6-5
CSAIVRDTGELFF	TRBJ2-2	TRBV29-1
CASRNLPGQGGLEQYF	TRBJ2-7	TRBV27
CASRVLGAGRNTGELFF	TRBJ2-2	TRBV12-3/TRBV12-4
CSARGLLSYEQYF	TRBJ2-7	TRBV20-1
CASSLVQGPRKNIQYF	TRBJ2-4	TRBV7-9
CASTVRTFPYGYTF	TRBJ1-2	TRBV6-1
CASSQEPGGIGWITDTQYF	TRBJ2-3	TRBV4-1
CASSASGYRVETQYF	TRBJ2-5	TRBV9
CASGGGGGDTEAFF	TRBJ1-1	TRBV5-4
CASRGEPAGTDTQYF	TRBJ2-3	TRBV7-6
CASSLTGQGSINEQFF	TRBJ2-1	TRBV5-4
CASGLGGHQYF	TRBJ2-4	TRBV12-5
CASSNTGGPYNEQFF	TRBJ2-1	TRBV11-2
CAGGTGAVDTQYF	TRBJ2-3	TRBV6-1
CASSLAWGEQYF	TRBJ2-7	TRBV11-1
CASSPPGTFSYEQYF	TRBJ2-7	TRBV7-6
CASFKVPKKNQETQYF	TRBJ2-5	TRBV23-1
CASAAAVGGGDTQYF	TRBJ2-3	TRBV11-1
CASSGVRGRSEKLFF	TRBJ1-4	TRBV2
CASSSGTGGYNEQFF	TRBJ2-1	TRBV7-3
CATSRGTSGGSENIQYF	TRBJ2-4	TRBV15
CVSSITSGGAWEQFF	TRBJ2-1	TRBV7-9
CASNTPGQSPSGNTIYF	TRBJ1-3	TRBV12-3/TRBV12-4
CASSEQVDRDSYEQYF	TRBJ2-7	TRBV7-9
CAISPDGSYEQYF	TRBJ2-7	TRBV10-3
CASSVPGGGEQYF	TRBJ2-7	TRBV5-6
CASSPGTGLDSYEQYF	TRBJ2-7	TRBV5-1
CASSPMDGDEKLFF	TRBJ1-4	TRBV7-9
CASSSTGGLYYEQFF	TRBJ2-1	TRBV7-9
CASRKGPGILTSAKNIQYF	TRBJ2-4	TRBV21-1
CASRGPGTGAGGYTF	TRBJ1-2	TRBV9
CASTTSDRGHGYTF	TRBJ1-2	TRBV6-1